The 25 T cell receptor beta chains in this list originate from one sample, sequenced in a study of beta chain features in type 1 diabetes. Isolated RNA was reverse transcribed in full, so expressed TCRB transcripts were sequenced. Generated by immunoSEQ multiplex PCR, the TCRdb table keeps only in-frame clones and is missing some. The sample holds 450,000 or so clones, about 10% seen once. The sequencing input was naive CD4+ T cells from blood. The receptor source for this set is a young woman in good health.

The chain links TRBV11-1 to TRBJ2-7; tentatively, D is TRBD2 (5 bases). V lost 7 bases and J lost 0, with 19 bases in between. This CDR3 is 16 amino acids long. Germline V lookup: CDR1 SGHAT, CDR2 FQDESV (reference sequence). CDR3 sequence reads: CASMGRSEGSSYEQYF. The CDR3 bases are TGTGCCAGCATGGGCAGATCCGAAGGGAGCTCCTACGAGCAGTACTTC.

The J gene is TRBJ2-1, the V gene TRBV7-9, with a weak D call TRBD2 (6 bases). The CDR3 has 16 amino acids. V lost 2 bases to trimming and J lost 6 bases, with 17 bases between them. CDR1 SEHNR and CDR2 FQNEAQ come from the germline V gene (reference sequence). The CDR3 loop reads CASSLSIQPRGNEQFF. The CDR3 DNA sequence: TGTGCCAGCAGCTTATCCATACAACCGCGGGGCAATGAGCAGTTCTTC. Variable domain in full (rest from reference TRBV7-9 and TRBJ2-1): DTGVSQNPRHKITKRGQNVTFRCDPISEHNRLYWYRQTLGQGPEFLTYFQNEAQLEKSRLLSDRFSAERPKGSFSTLEIQRTEQGDSAMYLCASSLSIQPRGNEQFFGPGTRLTVL.

The chain combines TRBV21-1 with TRBJ2-4; TRBD1 was called by the table and not checked on the DNA. TRBV21-1 is reported as a pseudogene. The CDR3 consists of 16 residues. The CDR3 DNA reads as TGTGCCAGCAGCAAAGTTTGGGGGCTCTCCAAAAACATTCAGTACTTC. Its translation is CASSKVWGLSKNIQYF.

V and J are TRBV7-3 and TRBJ2-4, with a tentative D call TRBD1 (6 bases). V was pared by 1 base and J by 1 base, with 11 bases between. Per germline, CDR1 SGHTA and CDR2 FQGTGA. This CDR3 has 16 residues. The CDR3 DNA sequence: TGTGCCAGCAGCTTAATGTCCAGGGGCGCCAAAAACATTCAGTACTTC. This codes for CASSLMSRGAKNIQYF.

A few counts support this clone. The chain is built from TRBV4-3 and TRBJ2-1; D could derive from TRBD1 or TRBD2 (5 bases each). The CDR3 extends over 16 amino acids. The V gene's germline CDR1 is LGHNA and CDR2 YSLEER. The V and J ends lost 2 bases and 5 bases respectively, with 16 bases between them. The CDR3 region has the DNA TGCGCCAGCAGCCAATTTTTTGGGACGCAGAACAATGAGCAGTTCTTC. Amino acid sequence: CASSQFFGTQNNEQFF.

V usage is TRBV4-3 and J usage is TRBJ1-1; tentatively, D is TRBD1 (6 bases). This CDR3 is built from 15 residues. CDR1 and CDR2 (germline): LGHNA, YSLEER. V was trimmed by 4 bases and J by 0 bases, leaving 12 bases between them. In nucleotides, the CDR3 is TGCGCCAGCAGCCTCCTCAGGGGATTGAACACTGAAGCTTTCTTT. It is translated as CASSLLRGLNTEAFF.

The rearrangement uses TRBV18 and TRBJ2-1; 11 bases map to TRBD1. The CDR3 is 16 amino acids. Per the germline V gene, CDR1 is KGHSH and CDR2 is LQKENI. Trimming cost V 6 bases and J 8 bases; bases outside gene matches: 12. The CDR3 loop is CASSLFGQGAGDEQFF. The CDR3 DNA reads TGTGCCAGCTCGCTTTTTGGACAGGGGGCCGGCGATGAGCAGTTCTTC.

The chain recombines TRBV5-6 with TRBJ2-7; 11 bases are a match to TRBD2. Germline CDR1 SGHDT, CDR2 YYEEEE. CDR3 length: 16 residues. Trimming cost V 5 bases and J 6 bases; bases outside gene matches: 13. DNA of the CDR3: TGTGCCAGCAGACCAGAGACTAGCGGGAAGGTCATCGAGCAGTACTTC. This translates into CASRPETSGKVIEQYF. The whole variable domain, filled in from reference TRBV5-6 and TRBJ2-7, reads DAGVTQSPTHLIKTRGQQVTLRCSPKSGHDTVSWYQQALGQGPQFIFQYYEEEERQRGNFPDRFSGHQFPNYSSELNVNALLLGDSALYLCASRPETSGKVIEQYFGPGTRLTVT.

The V call is TRBV7-2, the J call TRBJ2-7; D not certain. V shed 1 base and J shed 4 bases, with 8 bases lying between them. Germline V CDR1 and CDR2: SGHTA, FQGNSA. The CDR3 totals 13 residues. CDR3 DNA sequence: TGTGCCAGCAGCTTAGGTCGCCGGTACGAGCAGTACTTC. It yields the protein CASSLGRRYEQYF.

This clone was seen only a few times. The chain employs TRBV30 and TRBJ1-1; D call uncertain. V dropped 0 bases and J dropped 6 bases, with 23 bases sitting between them. The germline V gene encodes CDR1 GTSNPN and CDR2 SVGIG (reference sequence). This CDR3 has 17 amino acids. The DNA for the CDR3 is TGTGCCTGGAGTGTAAGGATGGTGGCGGGGTCGGCACCTGAAGCTTTCTTT. It specifies CAWSVRMVAGSAPEAFF.

V usage is TRBV15 and J usage is TRBJ2-3; no reliable D call. Trimming took off 5 bases at V and 2 bases at J, with 11 bases between the two ends. In germline, CDR1 is LNHNV, CDR2 YYDKDF (reference sequence). This CDR3 has 14 amino acids. Written as DNA, the CDR3 is TGTGCCACCAGCTACCGGGCTTCCACAGATACGCAGTATTTT. This sequence encodes CATSYRASTDTQYF.

The table lists this clone with a few counts. CDR3 residues: CASSLTWDTYQPQHF. Here the CDR3 DNA reads TGTGCCAGCAGTTTAACCTGGGACACTTATCAGCCCCAGCATTTT. The chain couples TRBV28 to TRBJ1-5, with a tentative D call TRBD1 (6 bases). The germline V and J ends were trimmed by 2 bases and 5 bases, with 13 bases remaining between them. CDR3 length: 15 amino acids. Per the germline V gene, CDR1 is MDHEN and CDR2 is SYDVKM.

This clone turned up a few times. This chain links TRBV7-2 with TRBJ2-1; D not resolved. The CDR3 covers 16 residues. In germline, CDR1 is SGHTA, CDR2 FQGNSA. V lost 1 base, J lost 1 base, and 11 bases lay in between. In nucleotides, the CDR3 is TGTGCCAGCAGCTTAGGGTCAATAGTGTCCTACAATGAGCAGTTCTTC. Amino acids: CASSLGSIVSYNEQFF.

The table lists this clone with a few counts. V gene TRBV5-1 combines with J gene TRBJ2-5; possible D gene TRBD2, 6 bases. This CDR3 spans 14 amino acids. Trimming stripped 5 bases from V and 1 base from J, with 12 bases between. The germline V gene encodes CDR1 SGHRS and CDR2 YFSETQ. DNA of the CDR3: TGCGCCAGCAGGTGGTCGGAGGGCCAAGAGACCCAGTACTTC. Encoded protein: CASRWSEGQETQYF.

J is TRBJ2-3 and V is TRBV5-6, with 7 bases that match TRBD1. V trimming: 3 bases; J trimming: 2 bases; junction bases outside the gene matches: 9. Germline lookup yields CDR1 SGHDT and CDR2 YYEEEE. CDR3 length equals 16 residues. The CDR3 nucleotides are TGTGCCAGCAGCTCGGACAGGAGCCGATTCACAGATACGCAGTATTTT. It translates to CASSSDRSRFTDTQYF.

A few counts support this clone. The chain recombines TRBV7-9 with TRBJ2-3; D call uncertain. V was trimmed by 3 bases and J by 3 bases, leaving 10 bases between them. The germline gives CDR1 SEHNR, CDR2 FQNEAQ (reference sequence). This CDR3 contains 14 residues. This CDR3 reads CASSFGPWTDTQYF. The CDR3 region has the DNA TGTGCCAGCAGCTTCGGCCCCTGGACAGATACGCAGTATTTT.

This sequence joins TRBV14 and TRBJ2-2; D is unclear. The V gene's germline CDR1 is SGHDN and CDR2 FVKESK. Trimming stripped 4 bases from V and 4 bases from J, with 16 bases between. The length of the CDR3 is 16 residues. Here the CDR3 DNA reads TGTGCCAGCAGCCCAAGGTGGCAGGTCGCCACCGGGGAGCTGTTTTTT. It specifies CASSPRWQVATGELFF. Complete variable domain (other parts from reference TRBV14 and TRBJ2-2): EAGVTQFPSHSVIEKGQTVTLRCDPISGHDNLYWYRRVMGKEIKFLLHFVKESKQDESGMPNNRFLAERTGGTYSTLKVQPAELEDSGVYFCASSPRWQVATGELFFGEGSRLTVL.

This clone was seen more than once but under ten times. The chain recombines TRBV28 with TRBJ2-7; 9 bases line up with TRBD1. With V trimmed by 5 bases and J by 5 bases, 7 bases remained unmatched. The CDR3 is made up of 14 amino acids. Germline loops: CDR1 MDHEN, CDR2 SYDVKM. The CDR3 sequence is CASSISGTGNEQYV. The CDR3, as DNA: TGTGCCAGCAGTATCTCCGGGACAGGGAACGAGCAGTACGTC.

The chain recombines TRBV9 with TRBJ1-4; D may be TRBD1 (5 bases). The germline CDR1 and CDR2 sequences are SGDLS and YYNGEE. Trimming left V 1 base short and J 8 bases short, with 15 bases between. This CDR3 region has 15 residues. Here the CDR3 DNA reads TGTGCCAGCAGCGTATACGAGGGGCTGAGCGAAAAACTGTTTTTT. This encodes CASSVYEGLSEKLFF.

This clone was observed a few times. This chain connects TRBV4-3 to TRBJ2-7; tentatively, D is TRBD2 (6 bases). This CDR3 has 15 amino acids. Per germline, CDR1 LGHNA and CDR2 YSLEER. V was pared by 0 bases and J by 6 bases, with 15 bases between. This CDR3 is CASSQDVRGLGEQYF. In DNA, the CDR3 is TGCGCCAGCAGCCAAGACGTACGGGGACTCGGCGAGCAGTACTTC.

This clone has just a few counts. The rearrangement links TRBV7-9 to TRBJ2-7; tentative D call: TRBD1 (5 bases). This CDR3 has 14 amino acids. Deletions cut 5 bases from V and 6 bases from J, with 17 bases between. CDR1 SEHNR and CDR2 FQNEAQ come from the germline V gene (reference sequence). The CDR3 DNA follows: TGTGCCAGCAGCCTCTCAGGGTCTAAGGGCGAGCAGTACGTC. Translation gives CASSLSGSKGEQYV.

The V call is TRBV30, the J call TRBJ2-5, with no clear D. The CDR3 is 11 residues long. Germline CDR1 is GTSNPN and CDR2 is SVGIG (reference sequence). Trimming pared 3 bases from V and 3 bases from J, leaving 5 bases between. CDR3 sequence: CAWSPKETQYF. CDR3 DNA: TGTGCCTGGAGCCCTAAAGAGACCCAGTACTTC. Combining the CDR3 with reference TRBV30 and TRBJ2-5 gives the whole variable domain SQTIHQWPATLVQPVGSPLSLECTVEGTSNPNLYWYRQAAGRGLQLLFYSVGIGQISSEVPQNLSASRPQDRQFILSSKKLLLSDSGFYLCAWSPKETQYFGPGTRLLVL.

The CDR3 DNA follows: TGCAGCGTTGGGGTCAGAAATCAGCCCCAGCATTTT. It codes for CSVGVRNQPQHF. The chain carries TRBV29-1 and TRBJ1-5, with D unclear. The CDR3 spans 12 residues. Germline loops: CDR1 SQVTM, CDR2 ANQGSEA. Trimming shortened V by 4 bases and J by 4 bases, and 8 bases separated the two germline ends.

V and J are TRBV7-9 and TRBJ2-5; possibly TRBD1 or TRBD2 for D (5 bases each). The last part of the DNA fits TRBJ2-7 better; the J call may be wrong. CDR1 SEHNR and CDR2 FQNEAQ come from the germline V gene (reference sequence). The CDR3 spans 15 residues. This chain's CDR3 is CASSPYRDHHYEQYF. CDR3 coding DNA: TGTGCCAGCAGCCCCTATCGGGACCACCACTACGAGCAGTACTTC.

The chain uses TRBV18 and TRBJ1-4; maybe TRBD1 (5 bases). This CDR3 has 15 residues. Germline CDR1 reads KGHSH; CDR2 reads LQKENI. Trimming took off 4 bases at V and 5 bases at J, with 14 bases between the two ends. CDR3 DNA: TGTGCCAGCTCACGGAGACAGCGGGAGAATGAAAAACTGTTTTTT. Amino acids: CASSRRQRENEKLFF.